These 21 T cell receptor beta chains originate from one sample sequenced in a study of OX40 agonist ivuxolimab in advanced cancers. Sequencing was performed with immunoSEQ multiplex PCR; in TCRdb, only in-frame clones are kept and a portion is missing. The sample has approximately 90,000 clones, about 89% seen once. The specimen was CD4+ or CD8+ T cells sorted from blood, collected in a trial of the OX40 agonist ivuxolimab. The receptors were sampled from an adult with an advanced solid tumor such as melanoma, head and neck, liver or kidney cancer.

The CDR3 sequence is CASSWTYEQYV. In DNA form, the CDR3 reads TGTGCCAGCAGCTGGACCTACGAGCAGTACGTC. This chain links TRBV5-8 with TRBJ2-7; D is ambiguous. Deletions cut 3 bases from V and 2 bases from J, with 3 bases between. This CDR3 has 11 amino acids. Germline lookup yields CDR1 SGHTS and CDR2 YDEGEE.

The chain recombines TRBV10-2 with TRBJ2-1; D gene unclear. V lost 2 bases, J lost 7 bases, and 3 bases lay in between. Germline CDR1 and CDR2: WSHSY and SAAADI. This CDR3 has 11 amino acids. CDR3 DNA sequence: TGCGCCAGCAGTGAGCCTAATGAGCAGTTCTTC. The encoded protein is CASSEPNEQFF.

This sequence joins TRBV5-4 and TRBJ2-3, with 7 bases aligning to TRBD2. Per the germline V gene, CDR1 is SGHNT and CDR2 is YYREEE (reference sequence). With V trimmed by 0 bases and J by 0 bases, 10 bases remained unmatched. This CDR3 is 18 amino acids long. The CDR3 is CASSLGGLAEMSTDTQYF. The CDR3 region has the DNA TGTGCCAGCAGCTTGGGCGGTCTAGCGGAAATGAGCACAGATACGCAGTATTTT.

The CDR3 bases are TGCGCCAGCAGCCAAGTAGACTTGGGACTAGCGGGAGGAAATGAGCAGTTCTTC. This gives the protein CASSQVDLGLAGGNEQFF. The chain has TRBV4-1 and TRBJ2-1, with 15 bases fitting TRBD2. The CDR3 runs to 18 residues. Germline CDR1 and CDR2: MGHRA and YSYEKL. Unmatched junction bases numbered 8, after V lost 1 base and J lost 7 bases.

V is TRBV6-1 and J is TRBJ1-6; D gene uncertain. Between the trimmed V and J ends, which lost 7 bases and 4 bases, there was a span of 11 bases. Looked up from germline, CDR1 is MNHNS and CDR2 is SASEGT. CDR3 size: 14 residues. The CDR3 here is CASITGTYNSPLHF. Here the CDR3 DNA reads TGTGCCAGCATTACCGGAACTTATAATTCACCCCTCCACTTT.

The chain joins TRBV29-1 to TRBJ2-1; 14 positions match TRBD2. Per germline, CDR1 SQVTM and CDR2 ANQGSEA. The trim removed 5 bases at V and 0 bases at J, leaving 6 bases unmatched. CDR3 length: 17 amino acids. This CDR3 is CSVRLAGGPGSYNEQFF. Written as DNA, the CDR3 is TGCAGCGTTCGACTAGCGGGAGGGCCGGGCTCCTACAATGAGCAGTTCTTC.

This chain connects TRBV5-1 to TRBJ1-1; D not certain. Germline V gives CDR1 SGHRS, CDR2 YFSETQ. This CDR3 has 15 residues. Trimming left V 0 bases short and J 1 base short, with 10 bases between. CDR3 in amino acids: CASSLEGRQNTEAFF. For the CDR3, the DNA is TGCGCCAGCAGCTTGGAGGGCAGACAGAACACTGAAGCTTTCTTT.

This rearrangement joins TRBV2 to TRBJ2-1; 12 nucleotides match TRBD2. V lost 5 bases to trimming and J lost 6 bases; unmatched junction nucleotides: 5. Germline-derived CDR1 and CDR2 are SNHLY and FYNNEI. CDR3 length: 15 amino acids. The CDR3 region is CASSILAGGFNEQFF. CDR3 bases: TGTGCCAGCAGTATACTAGCGGGGGGTTTCAATGAGCAGTTCTTC. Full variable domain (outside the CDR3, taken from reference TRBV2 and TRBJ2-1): EPEVTQTPSHQVTQMGQEVILRCVPISNHLYFYWYRQILGQKVEFLVSFYNNEISEKSEIFDDQFSVERPDGSNFTLKIRSTKLEDSAMYFCASSILAGGFNEQFFGPGTRLTVL.

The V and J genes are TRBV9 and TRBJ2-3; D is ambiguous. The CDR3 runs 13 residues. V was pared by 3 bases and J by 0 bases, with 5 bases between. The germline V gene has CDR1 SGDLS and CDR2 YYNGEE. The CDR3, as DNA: TGTGCCAGCAGCGCGCCAAGCACAGATACGCAGTATTTT. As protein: CASSAPSTDTQYF.

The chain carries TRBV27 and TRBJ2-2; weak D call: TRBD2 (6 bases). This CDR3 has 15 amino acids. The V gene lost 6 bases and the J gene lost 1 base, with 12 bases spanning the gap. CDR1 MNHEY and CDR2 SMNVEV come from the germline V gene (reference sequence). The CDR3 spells CASSPPGVNTGELFF. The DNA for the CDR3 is TGTGCCAGCAGCCCTCCGGGAGTGAACACCGGGGAGCTGTTTTTT.

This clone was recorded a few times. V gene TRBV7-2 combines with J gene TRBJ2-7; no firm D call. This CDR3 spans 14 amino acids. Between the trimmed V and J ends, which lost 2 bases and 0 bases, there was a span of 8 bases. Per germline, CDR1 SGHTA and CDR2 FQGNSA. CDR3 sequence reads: CASSLILSSYEQYF. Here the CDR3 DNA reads TGTGCCAGCAGCTTAATACTAAGCTCCTACGAGCAGTACTTC.

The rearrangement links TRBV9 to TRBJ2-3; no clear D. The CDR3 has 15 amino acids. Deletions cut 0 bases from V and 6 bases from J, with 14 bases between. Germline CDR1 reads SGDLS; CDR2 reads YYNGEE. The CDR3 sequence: CASSVGERAWDTQYF. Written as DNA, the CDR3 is TGTGCCAGCAGCGTAGGGGAAAGGGCCTGGGATACGCAGTATTTT.

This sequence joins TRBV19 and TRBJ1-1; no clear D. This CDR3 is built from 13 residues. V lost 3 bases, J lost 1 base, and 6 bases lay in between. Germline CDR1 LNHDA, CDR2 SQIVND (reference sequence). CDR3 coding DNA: TGTGCCAGTAGTATTGGTCCGAACACTGAAGCTTTCTTT. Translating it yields CASSIGPNTEAFF.

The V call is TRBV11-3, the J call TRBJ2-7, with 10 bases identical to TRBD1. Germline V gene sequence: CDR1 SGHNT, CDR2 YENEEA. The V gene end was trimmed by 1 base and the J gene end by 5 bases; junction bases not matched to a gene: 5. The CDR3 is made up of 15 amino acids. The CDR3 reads CASSLGWDRGDEQYF. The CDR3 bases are TGTGCCAGCAGCTTAGGGTGGGACAGGGGCGACGAGCAGTACTTC.

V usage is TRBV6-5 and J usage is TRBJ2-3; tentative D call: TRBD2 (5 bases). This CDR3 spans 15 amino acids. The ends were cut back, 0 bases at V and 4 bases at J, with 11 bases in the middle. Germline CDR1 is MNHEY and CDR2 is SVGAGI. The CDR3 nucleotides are TGTGCCAGCAGTTACTCCGGGATTGGTGCAGATACGCAGTATTTT. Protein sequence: CASSYSGIGADTQYF.

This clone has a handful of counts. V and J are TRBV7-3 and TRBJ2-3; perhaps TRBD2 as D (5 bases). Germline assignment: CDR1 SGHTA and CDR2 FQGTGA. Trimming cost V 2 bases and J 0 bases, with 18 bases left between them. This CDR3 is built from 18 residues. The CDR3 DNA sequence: TGTGCCAGCAGCTTACGGGCGAGGGTGTTTACTAGCACAGATACGCAGTATTTT. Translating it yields CASSLRARVFTSTDTQYF.

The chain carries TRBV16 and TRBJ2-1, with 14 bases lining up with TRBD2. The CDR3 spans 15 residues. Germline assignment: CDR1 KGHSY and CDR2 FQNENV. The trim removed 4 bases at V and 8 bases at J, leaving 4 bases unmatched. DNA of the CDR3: TGTGCCAGCAGCCGTGGGGGACTAGCGGGAGATGAGCAGTTCTTC. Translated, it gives CASSRGGLAGDEQFF.

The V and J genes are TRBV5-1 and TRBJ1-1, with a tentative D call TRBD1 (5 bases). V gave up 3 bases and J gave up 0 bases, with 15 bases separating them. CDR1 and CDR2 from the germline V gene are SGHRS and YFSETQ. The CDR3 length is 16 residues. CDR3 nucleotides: TGCGCCAGCAGCTCAGGAAGTGGGACGGTGAACACTGAAGCTTTCTTT. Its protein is CASSSGSGTVNTEAFF. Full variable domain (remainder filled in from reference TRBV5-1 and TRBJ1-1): KAGVTQTPRYLIKTRGQQVTLSCSPISGHRSVSWYQQTPGQGLQFLFEYFSETQRNKGNFPGRFSGRQFSNSRSEMNVSTLELGDSALYLCASSSGSGTVNTEAFFGQGTRLTVV.

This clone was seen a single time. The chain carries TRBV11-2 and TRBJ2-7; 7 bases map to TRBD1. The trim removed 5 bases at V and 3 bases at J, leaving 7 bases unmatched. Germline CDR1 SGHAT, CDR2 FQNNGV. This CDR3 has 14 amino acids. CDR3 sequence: CASSPQGDSYEQYF. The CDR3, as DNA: TGTGCCAGCAGCCCGCAAGGGGACAGCTACGAGCAGTACTTC.

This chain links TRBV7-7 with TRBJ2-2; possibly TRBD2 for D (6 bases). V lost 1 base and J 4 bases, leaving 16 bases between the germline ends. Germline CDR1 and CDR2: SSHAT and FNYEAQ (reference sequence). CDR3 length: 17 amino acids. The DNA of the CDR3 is TGTGCCAGCAGCTTAGTGGGGGGTGACTTGGGCACCGGGGAGCTGTTTTTT. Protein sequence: CASSLVGGDLGTGELFF.

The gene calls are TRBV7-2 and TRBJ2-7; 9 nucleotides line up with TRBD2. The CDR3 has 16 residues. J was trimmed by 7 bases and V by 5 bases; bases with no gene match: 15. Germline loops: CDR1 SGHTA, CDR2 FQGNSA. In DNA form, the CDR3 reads TGTGCCAGCAGCAGCTCACCAGGGACTAGCTGGGGGGAGCAGTACGTC. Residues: CASSSSPGTSWGEQYV.